Described below is a single T cell receptor (beta chain) sequence and its context. Its antigen is still unknown. This sample is drawn from a study of cytomegalovirus exposure and HLA in healthy donors. Across the whole study: Later analysis reported that the 95 to 150 validation repertoires shared the platform of the 650 to 700 first-cohort repertoires.

Findings and limits, study-wide: The study listed about 150 cytomegalovirus-associated TCR beta chains. There were a few CMV-associated chains whose specificity for CMV antigens was confirmed in vitro.

While the first cohort had fewer than 850 subjects, the donors belonged to the separate validation cohort of roughly 130 subjects. Assay used: immunoSEQ multiplex PCR; TCRdb lists only in-frame clones, some missing. Seen here are fewer than 100,000 clones, approximately 95% observed once, and the top ten hold 2.1%. This TCR was sampled from a woman between 18 and 29 years old in good health and CMV-seronegative. Sequenced: PBMCs.

CDR3 sequence: CASTSAGTGGFEQYF. The DNA for the CDR3 is TGTGCCAGCACCAGCGCCGGGACAGGGGGCTTCGAGCAGTACTTC. V gene TRBV28 combines with J gene TRBJ2-7; TRBD1 aligns across 12 bases. Trimming removed 7 bases from V and 6 bases from J; junction bases left unmatched: 10. The germline V gene encodes CDR1 MDHEN and CDR2 SYDVKM. This CDR3 has 15 amino acids.